One sample yielded the 14 T cell receptor beta chains listed below, sequenced in a study of T cells after yellow fever vaccination. Using its own MiXCR run on the 5' RACE reads, TCRdb lists one record per CDR3 protein. The sample holds 250,000 to 300,000 distinct CDR3 sequences, roughly 5% seen once. The sequenced sample was CD4+ T cells sorted from PBMCs, obtained on the day of the yellow fever booster vaccination. The receptors come from a man aged 18 to 30 who received the YFV17D yellow fever vaccine.

The V gene is TRBV4-1, the J gene TRBJ2-3, with D unclear. The CDR3 spans 16 residues. The germline gives CDR1 MGHRA, CDR2 YSYEKL. V was pared by 4 bases and J by 3 bases, with 17 bases between. The DNA for the CDR3 is TGCGCCAGCAGCCTTGACGCGATGAAGACAACAGATACGCAGTATTTT. Translation gives CASSLDAMKTTDTQYF.

This clonotype was seen more than once but under ten times. This chain uses TRBV5-5 with TRBJ2-4, with D hard to call. Germline CDR1 reads SGHKS; CDR2 reads YYEKEE (reference sequence). The V and J ends lost 7 bases and 7 bases respectively, with 12 bases between them. The CDR3 has 12 amino acids. The CDR3, as DNA: TGTGCCAGCGGCAGTTGGGGTAACATTCAGTACTTC. This sequence encodes CASGSWGNIQYF.

This clonotype was observed a few times. The rearrangement joins TRBV13 to TRBJ2-1, with D perhaps matching TRBD1 (6 bases). CDR3 length: 14 amino acids. The V end lost 4 bases, the J end lost 6 bases, and 13 bases lay between the germline ends. Germline V gene data show CDR1 as PRHDT and CDR2 as FYEKMQ (reference sequence). The CDR3 spells CASSSTMDSNEQFF. CDR3 in DNA: TGTGCCAGCAGCTCCACCATGGACAGCAATGAGCAGTTCTTC.

This clonotype was seen a single time. The chain employs TRBV27 and TRBJ1-6; perhaps TRBD1 as D (6 bases). Per the germline V gene, CDR1 is MNHEY and CDR2 is SMNVEV (reference sequence). V was clipped by 6 bases and J by 10 bases, with 16 bases between them. The CDR3 has 14 residues. CDR3 residues: CASSLDRIWSPLHF. The CDR3 DNA is TGTGCCAGCAGCCTCGACAGGATTTGGTCACCCCTCCACTTT.

This clonotype was detected ten times or more. CDR3: CASSYSANTEAFF. CDR3 DNA: TGTGCCAGCAGTTATTCAGCGAACACTGAAGCTTTCTTT. V and J are TRBV6-5 and TRBJ1-1; D is undetermined. Germline values: CDR1 MNHEY, CDR2 SVGAGI. V lost 3 bases to trimming and J lost 1 base, with 6 bases between them. This CDR3 has 13 residues.

The genes are TRBV6-6 and TRBJ1-2; D might be TRBD1 (5 bases). Germline V gives CDR1 MNHNY, CDR2 SVGAGI (reference sequence). V lost 0 bases to trimming and J lost 6 bases, with 14 bases between them. The CDR3 is 15 amino acids. DNA for the CDR3: TGTGCCAGCAGTTACTCAGGGGAGGGACCAAATGGCTACACCTTC. Its translation is CASSYSGEGPNGYTF.

The chain uses TRBV19 and TRBJ2-6; 7 positions match TRBD2. The trim removed 6 bases at V and 13 bases at J, leaving 9 bases unmatched. The CDR3 runs 13 residues. CDR1 and CDR2 from the germline V gene are LNHDA and SQIVND (reference sequence). The CDR3 loop reads CASSPPAGSVLTF. CDR3 coding DNA: TGTGCCAGTAGCCCCCCAGCGGGGTCGGTCCTGACTTTC.

This clonotype was counted ten times or more. The chain joins TRBV4-3 to TRBJ1-6, with D unresolved. The CDR3 consists of 13 residues. The germline gives CDR1 LGHNA, CDR2 YSLEER. V was pared by 3 bases and J by 12 bases, with 12 bases between. CDR3 region: CASSQDRTEPLHF. The CDR3 region has the DNA TGCGCCAGCAGCCAGGACCGGACTGAACCCCTCCACTTT.

The chain couples TRBV4-3 to TRBJ1-2; 7 positions agree with TRBD1. The CDR3 is 14 residues long. Germline V CDR1 and CDR2: LGHNA, YSLEER. V lost 3 bases, J lost 5 bases, and 6 bases stayed unmatched. In DNA, the CDR3 is TGCGCCAGCAGCCATACAGGGGCGGGGTATGGCTACACCTTC. Translation: CASSHTGAGYGYTF.

This chain links TRBV4-2 with TRBJ1-6; D not certain. The CDR3 sequence is 15 residues long. Germline loops: CDR1 LGHNA, CDR2 YNFKEQ. Trimming pared 1 base from V and 8 bases from J, leaving 12 bases between. The chain's CDR3 is CASSQGGVDDSPLHF. The CDR3 DNA is TGTGCCAGCAGCCAAGGTGGGGTCGATGATTCACCCCTCCACTTT.

There are many counts of this clonotype. The chain links TRBV9 to TRBJ2-5, with 10 bases that match TRBD2. Germline lookup yields CDR1 SGDLS and CDR2 YYNGEE. J gave up 1 base and V 3 bases, and 3 bases lay outside the gene matches. The CDR3 loop spans 15 amino acids. CDR3 sequence: CASSGTSGSQETQYF. CDR3 in DNA: TGTGCCAGCAGCGGGACTAGCGGCTCCCAAGAGACCCAGTACTTC.

This clonotype was seen a handful of times. V is TRBV20-1 and J is TRBJ2-2, with D hard to call. CDR3 length: 14 amino acids. Germline CDR1 DFQATT, CDR2 SNEGSKA (reference sequence). The CDR3 region is CRRKSANSTGELFF. In nucleotides, the CDR3 is TGCAGAAGAAAATCAGCGAACAGCACCGGGGAGCTGTTTTTT.

J is TRBJ2-3 and V is TRBV20-1; 12 bases line up with TRBD2. J was trimmed by 3 bases and V by 6 bases; bases with no gene match: 7. Germline V gene data show CDR1 as DFQATT and CDR2 as SNEGSKA (reference sequence). The CDR3 covers 15 residues. The CDR3 sequence: CSALAGGAVTDTQYF. The CDR3 region has the DNA TGCAGTGCCCTAGCGGGGGGGGCAGTGACAGATACGCAGTATTTT.

In its sample, this clonotype was seen many times. V gene TRBV20-1 combines with J gene TRBJ2-3; the D gene is possibly TRBD2 (5 bases). Germline V gene lookup returns CDR1 DFQATT and CDR2 SNEGSKA (reference sequence). Trimming stripped 2 bases from V and 8 bases from J, with 17 bases between. This CDR3 contains 14 residues. The CDR3 bases are TGCAGTGCTAGATATCTCGGGATCGCGGGTACGCAGTATTTT. Amino acids: CSARYLGIAGTQYF.